The following is a T cell receptor (beta chain) sequence with its context. Its antigen remains unknown. V dropped 0 bases and J dropped 5 bases, with 13 bases sitting between them. CDR3 length: 15 amino acids. CDR1 is SGHDN, CDR2 FVKESK, per germline. The data are from a study of tumor-infiltrating lymphocytes in localized non-small cell lung cancer. The overall study: Patients included smokers and never-smokers with various histologies, some sampled after neoadjuvant chemotherapy. Study-level findings and limits: T-cell fraction did not differ between immunotypes IM1 and IM2. Different pieces of the same tissue went to different assays, confounding technical variation with intratumor heterogeneity. Higher tumor T cell infiltration than in uninvolved lung was supported by TCRbeta sequencing.

Measured with immunoSEQ multiplex PCR; TCRdb has only the in-frame clones, and not every one. The data hold some 10,000 clones, with roughly three quarters observed a single time. The sample comprised lung tumor tissue. This receptor was identified in a human donor with non-small cell lung cancer. The chain combines TRBV14 with TRBJ1-1; D may be TRBD1 (6 bases). The CDR3 protein is CASSQDGGALTEAFF. Written as DNA, the CDR3 is TGTGCCAGCAGCCAAGATGGGGGGGCGCTGACTGAAGCTTTCTTT. Looking up the rest from reference TRBV14 and TRBJ1-1 gives the full variable domain: EAGVTQFPSHSVIEKGQTVTLRCDPISGHDNLYWYRRVMGKEIKFLLHFVKESKQDESGMPNNRFLAERTGGTYSTLKVQPAELEDSGVYFCASSQDGGALTEAFFGQGTRLTVV.